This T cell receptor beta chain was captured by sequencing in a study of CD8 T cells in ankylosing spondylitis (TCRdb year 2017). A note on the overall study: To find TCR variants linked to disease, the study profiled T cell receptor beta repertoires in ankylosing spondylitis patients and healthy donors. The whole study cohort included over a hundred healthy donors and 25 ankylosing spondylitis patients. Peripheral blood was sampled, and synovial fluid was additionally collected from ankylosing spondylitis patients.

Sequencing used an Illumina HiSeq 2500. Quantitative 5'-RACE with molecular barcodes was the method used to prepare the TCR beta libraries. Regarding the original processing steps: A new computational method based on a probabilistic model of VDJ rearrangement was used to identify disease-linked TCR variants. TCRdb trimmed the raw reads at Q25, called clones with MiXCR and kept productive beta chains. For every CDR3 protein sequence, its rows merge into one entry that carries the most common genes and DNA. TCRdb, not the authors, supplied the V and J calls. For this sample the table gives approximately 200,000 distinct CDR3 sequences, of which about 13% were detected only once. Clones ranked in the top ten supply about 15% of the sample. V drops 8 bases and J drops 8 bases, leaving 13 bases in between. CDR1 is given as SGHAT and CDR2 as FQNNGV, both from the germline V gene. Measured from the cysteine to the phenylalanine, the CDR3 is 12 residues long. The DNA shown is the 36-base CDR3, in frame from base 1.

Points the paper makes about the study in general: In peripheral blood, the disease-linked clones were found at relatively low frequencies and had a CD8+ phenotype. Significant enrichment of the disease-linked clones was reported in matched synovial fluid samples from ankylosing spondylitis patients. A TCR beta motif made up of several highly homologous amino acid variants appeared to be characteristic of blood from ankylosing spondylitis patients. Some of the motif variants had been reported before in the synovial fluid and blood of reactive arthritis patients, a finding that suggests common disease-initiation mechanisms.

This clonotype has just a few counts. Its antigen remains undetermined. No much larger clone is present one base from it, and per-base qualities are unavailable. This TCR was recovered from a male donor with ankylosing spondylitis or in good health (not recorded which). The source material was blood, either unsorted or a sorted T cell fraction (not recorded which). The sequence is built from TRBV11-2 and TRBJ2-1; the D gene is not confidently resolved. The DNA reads TGTGCCAGCCTCTCCGGCCCCGATGAGCAGTTCTTC. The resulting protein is CASLSGPDEQFF.